The 25 T cell receptor beta chains presented below share a single source sample, sequenced in a study of cytomegalovirus exposure and HLA in healthy donors. A multiplex PCR was run with 60 Vbeta primers and 13 Jbeta primers. Measured with immunoSEQ multiplex PCR; TCRdb has only the in-frame clones, and not every one. The sample holds approximately 180,000 clones; under 90% are singletons and the top ten take roughly 5%. The sample consisted of PBMCs. The receptor set was obtained from a young man in good health and CMV-seronegative.

The rearrangement uses TRBV28 and TRBJ2-4, with 11 bases fitting TRBD2. V gave up 3 bases and J gave up 4 bases; unmatched junction bases: 5. Germline V lookup: CDR1 MDHEN, CDR2 SYDVKM. The CDR3 is 16 amino acids. The CDR3 nucleotides are TGTGCCAGCAGTTTGGCACGGACTAGCGGGAAAAACATTCAGTACTTC. It specifies CASSLARTSGKNIQYF. The whole variable domain, filled in from reference TRBV28 and TRBJ2-4, reads DVKVTQSSRYLVKRTGEKVFLECVQDMDHENMFWYRQDPGLGLRLIYFSYDVKMKEKGDIPEGYSVSREKKERFSLILESASTNQTSMYLCASSLARTSGKNIQYFGAGTRLSVL.

The table lists this clone with a count of one. The chain carries TRBV18 and TRBJ1-1; D is perhaps TRBD1 (6 bases). The CDR3 covers 16 residues. V dropped 1 base and J dropped 1 base, with 13 bases sitting between them. Germline-derived CDR1 and CDR2 are KGHSH and LQKENI. CDR3 coding DNA: TGTGCCAGCTCACCACTGGGCAGGGGCCGGAACACTGAAGCTTTCTTT. The encoded protein is CASSPLGRGRNTEAFF.

Worth noting for this clone: Compared with germline, one end of the junction differs, possibly owing to a read error. V gene TRBV27 combines with J gene TRBJ1-5; no clear D gene. The V gene's germline CDR1 is MNHEY and CDR2 SMNVEV (reference sequence). The CDR3 has 13 amino acids. CDR3 region: CASSFSPNQAQHF. DNA of the CDR3: TGTGCCAGCAGTTTTTCCCCTAATCAGGCCCAGCATTTT.

V gene TRBV27 combines with J gene TRBJ1-1; 8 positions match TRBD1. Trimming took 2 bases from V and 0 from J; bases not matched to a gene: 17. In germline, CDR1 is MNHEY, CDR2 SMNVEV (reference sequence). The length of the CDR3 is 20 residues. CDR3: CASSLLPRQGKIHMNTEAFF. The CDR3 DNA follows: TGTGCCAGCAGTTTACTGCCCCGACAGGGGAAAATCCACATGAACACTGAAGCTTTCTTT.

This chain uses TRBV5-1 with TRBJ2-5, with D maybe TRBD2 (6 bases). The CDR3 covers 14 residues. The V and J ends lost 3 bases and 2 bases respectively, with 11 bases between them. Germline V gene lookup returns CDR1 SGHRS and CDR2 YFSETQ. CDR3 bases: TGCGCCAGCAGCTCTGGGACTTTGCAAGAGACCCAGTACTTC. Encoded protein: CASSSGTLQETQYF.

This CDR3 is CASSWGLAGGVETQYF. The CDR3 DNA is TGTGCCAGCAGTTGGGGACTAGCGGGAGGGGTGGAGACCCAGTACTTC. The rearrangement joins TRBV28 to TRBJ2-5; the match to TRBD2 covers 16 bases. J gave up 5 bases and V 4 bases, and 4 bases lay outside the gene matches. The CDR3 is 16 amino acids. The germline V gene has CDR1 MDHEN and CDR2 SYDVKM.

The chain employs TRBV4-1 and TRBJ1-3; D unclear. The CDR3 is 17 residues long. Germline CDR1 MGHRA, CDR2 YSYEKL. The V end lost 0 bases, the J end lost 4 bases, and 16 bases lay between the germline ends. CDR3 region: CASSQDRRELAGNTIYF. For the CDR3, the DNA is TGCGCCAGCAGCCAAGATCGAAGGGAGTTAGCAGGAAACACCATATATTTT.

V usage is TRBV7-9 and J usage is TRBJ2-2; 7 positions agree with TRBD1. This CDR3 is built from 16 residues. The V segment lost 7 bases and the J segment 5 bases; nucleotides outside the gene matches: 13. The V gene's germline CDR1 is SEHNR and CDR2 FQNEAQ (reference sequence). The CDR3 sequence is CASTRLDRVLTGELFF. In DNA, the CDR3 is TGTGCCAGCACCAGACTTGACAGGGTTTTAACCGGGGAGCTGTTTTTT.

The rearrangement uses TRBV27 and TRBJ2-3; 8 positions match TRBD2. This CDR3 is 15 amino acids long. J was trimmed by 2 bases and V by 2 bases; bases with no gene match: 3. The germline V gene has CDR1 MNHEY and CDR2 SMNVEV (reference sequence). The CDR3 coding sequence is TGTGCCAGCAGTTTACCGGGGGGGGCCACAGATACGCAGTATTTT. It translates to CASSLPGGATDTQYF.

The chain is built from TRBV12-5 and TRBJ1-2, with no clear D. V dropped 5 bases and J dropped 4 bases, with 20 bases sitting between them. Germline V CDR1 and CDR2: LGHNT, FRNRAP. The CDR3 extends over 16 amino acids. This CDR3 reads CASGPLLEGEGYGYTF. The CDR3 DNA reads as TGTGCTAGTGGTCCCCTCTTGGAAGGAGAGGGCTATGGCTACACCTTC.

This rearrangement joins TRBV5-1 to TRBJ2-3; perhaps TRBD2 as D (6 bases). V lost 2 bases and J lost 1, with 20 bases in between. Germline CDR1 reads SGHRS; CDR2 reads YFSETQ. The CDR3 spans 18 residues. The CDR3 region has the DNA TGCGCCAGCAGCTTTGGGCCTGCTAGCGCGATCCGCACAGATACGCAGTATTTT. Translating it yields CASSFGPASAIRTDTQYF. Combining the CDR3 with reference TRBV5-1 and TRBJ2-3 gives the whole variable domain KAGVTQTPRYLIKTRGQQVTLSCSPISGHRSVSWYQQTPGQGLQFLFEYFSETQRNKGNFPGRFSGRQFSNSRSEMNVSTLELGDSALYLCASSFGPASAIRTDTQYFGPGTRLTVL.

This chain uses TRBV5-6 with TRBJ1-5, with D unclear. The CDR3 is made up of 13 amino acids. V was trimmed by 4 bases and J by 1 base, leaving 6 bases between them. CDR1 SGHDT and CDR2 YYEEEE come from the germline V gene. CDR3 sequence reads: CASSTVSNQPQHF. The CDR3 DNA reads as TGTGCCAGCAGCACAGTGAGCAATCAGCCCCAGCATTTT.

The V and J genes are TRBV2 and TRBJ2-1, with 8 bases matching TRBD1. Germline CDR1 reads SNHLY; CDR2 reads FYNNEI. The CDR3 contains 13 residues. V shed 9 bases, J shed 5 bases, and the junction held 6 bases outside the gene matches. The CDR3 region is CARTGTGNNEQFF. Written as DNA, the CDR3 is TGTGCCAGGACCGGGACAGGCAACAATGAGCAGTTCTTC.

This chain uses TRBV6-1 with TRBJ1-5; a weak D match, TRBD1 (6 bases). The CDR3 has 15 residues. Germline V CDR1 and CDR2: MNHNS, SASEGT. V lost 4 bases and J 4 bases, leaving 14 bases between the germline ends. This chain's CDR3 is CASSGSTGSNQPQHF. The DNA of the CDR3 is TGTGCCAGCAGTGGTAGTACAGGGAGTAATCAGCCCCAGCATTTT.

The chain's CDR3 is CASSLTNYEQYF. CDR3 in DNA: TGTGCCAGCAGCTTGACTAACTACGAGCAGTACTTC. The gene calls are TRBV11-3 and TRBJ2-7; possibly TRBD2 for D (5 bases). There are 12 residues in the CDR3. Per germline, CDR1 SGHNT and CDR2 YENEEA. V gave up 3 bases and J gave up 3 bases, with 6 bases separating them. Filled out from reference TRBV11-3 and TRBJ2-7, the complete variable domain reads EAGVVQSPRYKIIEKKQPVAFWCNPISGHNTLYWYLQNLGQGPELLIRYENEEAVDDSQLPKDRFSAERLKGVDSTLKIQPAELGDSAVYLCASSLTNYEQYFGPGTRLTVT.

This chain joins TRBV9 and TRBJ2-1; 13 bases agree with TRBD2. The CDR3 sequence is 15 residues long. With 4 bases clipped from V and 6 bases from J, the junction kept 4 bases outside the gene matches. Germline V lookup: CDR1 SGDLS, CDR2 YYNGEE. CDR3 nucleotide sequence: TGTGCCAGCAGCACGGGACTAGCGGGGCGCAATGAGCAGTTCTTC. Encoded protein: CASSTGLAGRNEQFF.

The chain combines TRBV5-6 with TRBJ2-5; TRBD1 aligns across 7 bases. Germline V gives CDR1 SGHDT, CDR2 YYEEEE. The ends lost 6 bases at V and 5 bases at J; junction bases unmatched: 16. The CDR3 is 16 residues long. This CDR3 reads CASTPRQGWGRETQYF. CDR3 nucleotides: TGTGCCAGCACCCCCCGACAGGGTTGGGGTCGGGAGACCCAGTACTTC.

CDR3 coding DNA: TGTGCCAGCAGTTACTCGAGGGACAGGTCCTACGAGCAGTACTTC. It is translated as CASSYSRDRSYEQYF. The chain links TRBV6-5 to TRBJ2-7, with 8 bases aligning to TRBD1. Unmatched junction bases numbered 2, after V lost 0 bases and J lost 1 base. Germline loops: CDR1 MNHEY, CDR2 SVGAGI. This CDR3 contains 15 residues.

This clone was recorded once. V is TRBV19 and J is TRBJ1-4; D perhaps matches TRBD1 (6 bases). The CDR3 consists of 16 residues. CDR1 is LNHDA and CDR2 is SQIVND in the germline V gene (reference sequence). Trimming stripped 7 bases from V and 4 bases from J, with 19 bases between. The CDR3 here is CASTSRGSPGNEKLFF. CDR3 bases: TGTGCCAGTACTAGCAGGGGATCCCCTGGTAATGAAAAACTGTTTTTT.

The CDR3 coding sequence is TGTGCCAGCAGTGAAGAGGGGGCGATACATGGCTACACCTTC. The encoded protein is CASSEEGAIHGYTF. V gene TRBV6-1 combines with J gene TRBJ1-2; 7 bases agree with TRBD1. This CDR3 region has 14 residues. V was clipped by 1 base and J by 6 bases; unmatched bases: 5. Germline CDR1 and CDR2: MNHNS and SASEGT.

This clone was recorded once. V is TRBV19 and J is TRBJ1-5, with a possible D match to TRBD1 (6 bases). Germline V gene lookup returns CDR1 LNHDA and CDR2 SQIVND (reference sequence). There are 16 residues in the CDR3. V was trimmed by 4 bases and J by 1 base, leaving 14 bases between them. The CDR3 sequence: CASSRGPGRSNQPQHF. The CDR3 DNA sequence: TGTGCCAGTAGTAGGGGGCCCGGGAGGAGCAATCAGCCCCAGCATTTT.

This chain uses TRBV28 with TRBJ2-5, with 14 bases lining up with TRBD2. Germline CDR1 is MDHEN and CDR2 is SYDVKM. Trimming cost V 3 bases and J 4 bases; bases outside gene matches: 1. The CDR3 spans 15 residues. CDR3 amino acids: CASSLGTSGRETQYF. The CDR3 DNA sequence: TGTGCCAGCAGTTTGGGGACTAGCGGGAGAGAGACCCAGTACTTC.

The rearrangement uses TRBV6-5 and TRBJ1-2; 7 bases are a match to TRBD1. Germline V lookup: CDR1 MNHEY, CDR2 SVGAGI. CDR3 length: 16 residues. Trimming cost V 2 bases and J 2 bases; bases outside gene matches: 8. CDR3 sequence: CASSYGPGQSNYGYTF. The CDR3 nucleotides are TGTGCCAGCAGTTACGGCCCGGGACAGTCCAACTATGGCTACACCTTC.

This chain links TRBV28 with TRBJ1-1; 7 positions agree with TRBD1. The length of the CDR3 is 14 residues. Per germline, CDR1 MDHEN and CDR2 SYDVKM. Trimming cost V 5 bases and J 0 bases; bases outside gene matches: 3. CDR3: CASSPGTVNTEAFF. DNA for the CDR3: TGTGCCAGCAGTCCCGGGACAGTGAACACTGAAGCTTTCTTT.

V gene TRBV15 combines with J gene TRBJ1-4, with 8 nucleotides matching TRBD1. CDR1 LNHNV and CDR2 YYDKDF come from the germline V gene (reference sequence). The length of the CDR3 is 18 residues. Trimming cost V 6 bases and J 5 bases; bases outside gene matches: 17. The CDR3 reads CATRRDRRINPENEKLFF. The CDR3 DNA is TGTGCCACCAGACGGGACAGGAGAATTAATCCGGAGAATGAAAAACTGTTTTTT.